The 25 T cell receptor beta chains presented below share a single source sample, sequenced in a study of cytomegalovirus exposure and HLA in healthy donors. Both 60 Vbeta primers and 13 Jbeta primers went into the PCR. The method was immunoSEQ multiplex PCR; TCRdb's version includes in-frame clones alone and lacks a portion of them. The table records 150,000 to 200,000 clones, about 74% of them present only once. Material for sequencing was PBMCs. These receptor sequences come from a male donor in good health and CMV-seronegative.

V and J are TRBV4-1 and TRBJ1-5; D perhaps matches TRBD1 (5 bases). V lost 2 bases to trimming and J lost 8 bases, with 10 bases between them. The CDR3 runs 13 residues. The germline V gene has CDR1 MGHRA and CDR2 YSYEKL. The CDR3 DNA reads TGCGCCAGCAGCCAACGGACATCGGAGCCCCAGCATTTT. Translating it yields CASSQRTSEPQHF.

This chain uses TRBV28 with TRBJ1-6, with 8 bases that match TRBD1. The CDR3 is 14 residues long. Germline V CDR1 and CDR2: MDHEN, SYDVKM. Germline trimming cut 8 bases from V and 8 bases from J; bases unmatched to any gene: 8. This chain's CDR3 is CASDPAGGYSPLHF. As DNA, the CDR3 is TGTGCCAGCGACCCAGCAGGGGGCTATTCACCCCTCCACTTT.

V and J are TRBV2 and TRBJ2-7; 11 nucleotides match TRBD1. J lost 4 bases, V lost 6 bases, and 8 bases had no gene match. The CDR3 has 15 residues. Per germline, CDR1 SNHLY and CDR2 FYNNEI. In DNA form, the CDR3 reads TGTGCCAGCAGCGAATGGACAGGGGGCGTTTACGAGCAGTACTTC. As protein: CASSEWTGGVYEQYF.

The chain recombines TRBV5-1 with TRBJ2-5, with D possibly TRBD1 on 6 matching bases. The J call is uncertain, as TRBJ2-7 better fits the DNA end. CDR1 SGHRS and CDR2 YFSETQ come from the germline V gene. The CDR3 contains 14 residues. In DNA, the CDR3 is TGCGCCAGCAGACTGGACAGACACTCCTACGAGCAGTACTTC. This gives the protein CASRLDRHSYEQYF.

The chain employs TRBV28 and TRBJ1-5; D is uncertain. The CDR3 covers 14 residues. Germline CDR1 and CDR2: MDHEN and SYDVKM. Trimming shortened V by 7 bases and J by 4 bases, and 14 bases separated the two germline ends. CDR3 loop: CASNIPGKNQPQHF. In DNA, the CDR3 is TGTGCCAGCAACATCCCGGGGAAGAATCAGCCCCAGCATTTT.

This chain joins TRBV30 and TRBJ1-4; 10 positions agree with TRBD1. V trimming: 3 bases; J trimming: 5 bases; junction bases outside the gene matches: 6. The germline gives CDR1 GTSNPN, CDR2 SVGIG (reference sequence). This CDR3 has 15 amino acids. The CDR3 is CAWSSPGQGNEKLFF. DNA of the CDR3: TGTGCCTGGAGCTCACCGGGACAGGGGAATGAAAAACTGTTTTTT.

The chain employs TRBV5-1 and TRBJ1-2; no firm D call. The germline gives CDR1 SGHRS, CDR2 YFSETQ. The CDR3 length is 13 residues. Between the trimmed V and J ends, which lost 0 bases and 0 bases, there was a span of 3 bases. CDR3 nucleotide sequence: TGCGCCAGCAGCTTGGACACTAACTATGGCTACACCTTC. The encoded protein is CASSLDTNYGYTF.

This clone was observed a few times. The chain links TRBV29-1 to TRBJ2-7; 9 nucleotides match TRBD2. The CDR3 extends over 13 amino acids. The V segment lost 3 bases and the J segment 0 bases; nucleotides outside the gene matches: 0. Germline CDR1 SQVTM, CDR2 ANQGSEA. Written as DNA, the CDR3 is TGCAGCGTTGATAGCGGGAGCTCCTACGAGCAGTACTTC. Its translation is CSVDSGSSYEQYF.

The V gene is TRBV5-1, the J gene TRBJ2-2, with D unclear. Trimming removed 0 bases from V and 2 bases from J, with 5 bases in between. Per the germline V gene, CDR1 is SGHRS and CDR2 is YFSETQ. This CDR3 spans 14 amino acids. CDR3 bases: TGCGCCAGCAGCTTGGTACTAAACACCGGGGAGCTGTTTTTT. This sequence encodes CASSLVLNTGELFF. Full variable domain (outside the CDR3, taken from reference TRBV5-1 and TRBJ2-2): KAGVTQTPRYLIKTRGQQVTLSCSPISGHRSVSWYQQTPGQGLQFLFEYFSETQRNKGNFPGRFSGRQFSNSRSEMNVSTLELGDSALYLCASSLVLNTGELFFGEGSRLTVL.

V gene TRBV29-1 combines with J gene TRBJ2-4; TRBD1 agrees at 7 bases. The CDR3 runs to 11 residues. V was clipped by 3 bases and J by 12 bases; unmatched bases: 5. The germline V gene encodes CDR1 SQVTM and CDR2 ANQGSEA. CDR3 protein: CSVDGRGNQYF. The CDR3 coding sequence is TGCAGCGTTGACGGCAGGGGGAATCAGTACTTC.

The V and J genes are TRBV4-3 and TRBJ2-1; 10 bases line up with TRBD2. CDR3 length equals 17 residues. J lost 2 bases, V lost 0 bases, and 4 bases had no gene match. The germline gives CDR1 LGHNA, CDR2 YSLEER. The CDR3 is CASSQDRTSGTYNEQFF. Here the CDR3 DNA reads TGCGCCAGCAGCCAAGATCGGACTAGCGGAACCTACAATGAGCAGTTCTTC.

V gene TRBV9 combines with J gene TRBJ2-1, with TRBD1 matching over 8 bases. The J segment lost 6 bases and the V segment lost 0 bases, leaving 5 bases of the junction unmatched. The CDR3 extends over 15 amino acids. CDR1 is SGDLS, CDR2 YYNGEE, per germline. The CDR3, as DNA: TGTGCCAGCAGCGTAGCAGGGACAGGAGTCAATGAGCAGTTCTTC. It codes for CASSVAGTGVNEQFF. Full variable domain (missing parts from reference TRBV9 and TRBJ2-1): DSGVTQTPKHLITATGQRVTLRCSPRSGDLSVYWYQQSLDQGLQFLIQYYNGEERAKGNILERFSAQQFPDLHSELNLSSLELGDSALYFCASSVAGTGVNEQFFGPGTRLTVL.

On this clone itself: The junction shows a germline mismatch at one end, possibly a read error. The CDR3: CASSPWDRGTEVF. The CDR3 DNA reads TGTGCCAGCAGCCCATGGGACCGGGGGACTGAGGTATTT. The V gene is TRBV9, the J gene TRBJ1-1; possible D gene TRBD1, 5 bases. The germline V gene encodes CDR1 SGDLS and CDR2 YYNGEE. CDR3 size: 13 residues.

The rearrangement uses TRBV18 and TRBJ1-4, with 8 bases matching TRBD1. CDR1 is KGHSH, CDR2 LQKENI, per germline. V lost 3 bases and J lost 6; bases outside the gene matches: 12. The CDR3 sequence is 17 residues long. CDR3 sequence: CASSPSRDRLEYEKLFF. The CDR3 coding sequence is TGTGCCAGCTCACCCTCCCGGGACAGGTTGGAGTATGAAAAACTGTTTTTT.

The V gene is TRBV7-6, the J gene TRBJ2-1; tentatively, D is TRBD2 (7 bases). V was clipped by 0 bases and J by 3 bases, with 15 bases between them. This CDR3 contains 17 residues. CDR1 and CDR2 from the germline V gene are SGHVS and FNYEAQ. The CDR3 DNA follows: TGTGCCAGCAGCTTAGCGGGAGGGAGGGGGAACTACAATGAGCAGTTCTTC. It is translated as CASSLAGGRGNYNEQFF.

CDR3 DNA sequence: TGTGCCAGTAGTCGGGGTTTGGGGGGACGTACCGGGGAGCTGTTTTTT. Protein sequence: CASSRGLGGRTGELFF. The chain combines TRBV19 with TRBJ2-2; TRBD2 might be the D (6 bases). V was cut by 5 bases and J by 5 bases, with 18 bases left in between. Per germline, CDR1 LNHDA and CDR2 SQIVND (reference sequence). This CDR3 contains 16 residues. Complete variable domain (other parts from reference TRBV19 and TRBJ2-2): DGGITQSPKYLFRKEGQNVTLSCEQNLNHDAMYWYRQDPGQGLRLIYYSQIVNDFQKGDIAEGYSVSREKKESFPLTVTSAQKNPTAFYLCASSRGLGGRTGELFFGEGSRLTVL.

The J gene is TRBJ2-2, the V gene TRBV4-1; TRBD2 is a possible D gene (5 bases). CDR3 length: 15 amino acids. Trimming removed 4 bases at V and 1 base at J, with 10 bases between. From germline, CDR1 is MGHRA and CDR2 YSYEKL. CDR3 protein: CASSRGSGNTGELFF. The DNA for the CDR3 is TGCGCCAGCAGCCGAGGAAGCGGGAACACCGGGGAGCTGTTTTTT.

The chain links TRBV30 to TRBJ2-3, with D hard to call. V lost 0 bases and J lost 4, with 5 bases in between. The CDR3 totals 12 residues. Germline values: CDR1 GTSNPN, CDR2 SVGIG (reference sequence). CDR3 sequence reads: CAWSVLADTQYF. CDR3 in DNA: TGTGCCTGGAGTGTACTGGCAGATACGCAGTATTTT.

J is TRBJ1-2 and V is TRBV7-2; D is perhaps TRBD1 (6 bases). There are 15 residues in the CDR3. V lost 5 bases and J 0 bases, leaving 13 bases between the germline ends. CDR1 and CDR2 (germline): SGHTA, FQGNSA. The CDR3 region has the DNA TGTGCCAGCAGCCTGGGTAGGGGGACTAACTATGGCTACACCTTC. This encodes CASSLGRGTNYGYTF.

The genes are TRBV5-4 and TRBJ2-1; TRBD2 matches at 13 bases. The V and J ends lost 1 base and 8 bases, in that order; junction bases with no gene match: 9. The CDR3 sequence is 17 residues long. Germline V CDR1 and CDR2: SGHNT, YYREEE (reference sequence). The CDR3 is CASSLSAATSGRYEQFF. The CDR3 region has the DNA TGTGCCAGCAGCTTGAGTGCGGCGACTAGCGGGAGGTATGAGCAGTTCTTC.

On this clone: The junction departs from germline at one end; a sequencing error may be responsible. The rearrangement joins TRBV6-6 to TRBJ1-6; 7 bases agree with TRBD1. The V gene's germline CDR1 is MNHNY and CDR2 SVGAGI (reference sequence). The CDR3 spans 14 residues. The chain's CDR3 is CASTYRDSGSPLHF. The CDR3 DNA reads as TGTGCCAGCACTTACCGGGACAGCGGTTCACCCCTCCACTTT.

This chain links TRBV5-1 with TRBJ1-1; 7 bases are a match to TRBD1. J lost 1 base, V lost 3 bases, and 6 bases had no gene match. CDR1 SGHRS and CDR2 YFSETQ come from the germline V gene. The CDR3 spans 15 residues. The chain's CDR3 is CASSSWTGGNTEAFF. The CDR3 DNA is TGCGCCAGCAGCTCCTGGACAGGAGGGAACACTGAAGCTTTCTTT.

This clone was picked up one time. The rearrangement joins TRBV27 to TRBJ1-2; 9 bases fit TRBD1. V shed 5 bases and J 7 bases; nucleotides not matched to a gene: 5. This CDR3 contains 13 residues. Germline values: CDR1 MNHEY, CDR2 SMNVEV (reference sequence). The CDR3 DNA reads TGTGCCAGCAGTCTGGGACAGGGTATTGGCTACACCTTC. Amino acids: CASSLGQGIGYTF.

The chain uses TRBV29-1 and TRBJ2-7; D is unclear. Deletions cut 0 bases from V and 0 bases from J, with 6 bases between. This CDR3 contains 13 residues. CDR1 SQVTM and CDR2 ANQGSEA come from the germline V gene. In nucleotides, the CDR3 is TGCAGCGTTGAAGATACAAACTCCTACGAGCAGTACTTC. Its protein is CSVEDTNSYEQYF.

The rearrangement uses TRBV11-2 and TRBJ1-3; TRBD1 agrees at 7 bases. The junction had 2 bases not matched to a gene; V was cut back by 1 base and J by 5 bases. The CDR3 totals 14 residues. CDR1 and CDR2 from the germline V gene are SGHAT and FQNNGV. DNA of the CDR3: TGTGCCAGCAGCTTAGCAGGGGGGAGAAACACCATATATTTT. The encoded protein is CASSLAGGRNTIYF.